This T cell receptor beta chain was documented in a study of human CD8 memory T cell subsets. Overall study results and limits: Repertoires of stem-like memory and precursor exhausted T cells showed minimal mutual overlap.

Cells classed as stem-like memory CD8+ T cells (TSTEM) were CCR7+ PD-1- TIGIT-. Regarding this clonotype: The antigen remains undetermined.

Sequencing libraries of TCR beta were made by UMI-labeled 5' RACE. TCRdb re-called the 5' RACE reads, yielding one record per CDR3 amino acid sequence without DNA. Found here are more than 10,000 distinct CDR3 sequences; the top ten clones hold about 15%. The CDR3 loop spans 14 amino acids. The clonotype was recovered from a human donor in good health. The chain combines TRBV12-3 or TRBV12-4 with TRBJ1-2. The sample taken for sequencing was CD8+ stem-like memory T cells (TSCM and TCM) sorted from PBMCs. Subset noted: stem-like memory CD8 T cells (TSTEM), CCR7+ PD-1- TIGIT-. CDR3 amino acids: CASSLVGSYYGYTF.